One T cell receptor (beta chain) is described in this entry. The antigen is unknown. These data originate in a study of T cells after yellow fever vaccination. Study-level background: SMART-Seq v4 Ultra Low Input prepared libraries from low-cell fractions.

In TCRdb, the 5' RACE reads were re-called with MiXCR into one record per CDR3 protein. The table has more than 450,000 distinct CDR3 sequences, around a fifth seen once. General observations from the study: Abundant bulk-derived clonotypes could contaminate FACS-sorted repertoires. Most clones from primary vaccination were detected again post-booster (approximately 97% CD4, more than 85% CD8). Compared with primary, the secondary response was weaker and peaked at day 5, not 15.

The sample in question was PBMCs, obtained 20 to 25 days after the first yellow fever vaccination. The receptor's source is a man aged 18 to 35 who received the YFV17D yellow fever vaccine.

The CDR3 DNA follows: TGTGCCAGCAGTGAGGGGTTTTTCGGGGACAGGGCAGTTTGGGAGATTTCACCCCTCCACTTT. It codes for CASSEGFFGDRAVWEISPLHF. The chain joins TRBV25-1 to TRBJ1-6, with 9 nucleotides matching TRBD1. The CDR3 is 21 amino acids. CDR1 and CDR2 (germline): MGHDK, SYGVNS. Losses at the gene ends were 3 bases for V and 9 bases for J; bases not matched to a gene: 24.